These 24 T cell receptor beta chains came from one sample sequenced in a study of T cells in Graves' hyperthyroidism and ophthalmopathy. Amplified TCR beta CDR3 regions derived from RNA transcripts. The study used the HTBI primer set for a first-round RT-PCR of the TCR CDR3. TCRdb reanalysed the multiplex PCR reads using MiXCR and keeps one entry per CDR3 protein. The table shows 400,000 or so distinct CDR3 sequences, with about an eighth occurring only once. Sequencing used blood. The receptors stem from a man aged 45 to 65 with Graves' ophthalmopathy.

This clonotype came up a few times. The V gene is TRBV5-6, the J gene TRBJ2-2, with D unresolved. This CDR3 has 15 amino acids. Trimming stripped 4 bases from V and 2 bases from J, with 12 bases between. CDR1 is SGHDT and CDR2 is YYEEEE in the germline V gene. The CDR3 nucleotides read TGTGCCAGCAGCGATGTACAGCTTAACACCGGGGAGCTGTTTTTT. Its protein is CASSDVQLNTGELFF. The full variable domain, in which reference TRBV5-6 and TRBJ2-2 provide the parts outside the CDR3, is DAGVTQSPTHLIKTRGQQVTLRCSPKSGHDTVSWYQQALGQGPQFIFQYYEEEERQRGNFPDRFSGHQFPNYSSELNVNALLLGDSALYLCASSDVQLNTGELFFGEGSRLTVL.

This clonotype was found a few times. The V call is TRBV14, the J call TRBJ2-4; perhaps TRBD2 as D (5 bases). Deletions cut 0 bases from V and 0 bases from J, with 18 bases between. The germline gives CDR1 SGHDN, CDR2 FVKESK. The CDR3 extends over 19 amino acids. CDR3 loop: CASSQEPTGGFLAKNIQYF. In DNA, the CDR3 is TGTGCCAGCAGCCAAGAACCGACCGGCGGGTTTCTAGCCAAAAACATTCAGTACTTC.

This clonotype was recorded at least ten times. V gene TRBV20-1 combines with J gene TRBJ2-1; TRBD2 agrees at 14 bases. Unmatched junction bases numbered 12, after V lost 6 bases and J lost 2 bases. The length of the CDR3 is 18 residues. Germline CDR1 and CDR2: DFQATT and SNEGSKA (reference sequence). This CDR3 is CSALPTSGRGLAYNEQFF. CDR3 DNA sequence: TGCAGTGCCCTCCCGACTAGCGGGAGGGGGCTCGCCTACAATGAGCAGTTCTTC.

The rearrangement joins TRBV29-1 to TRBJ2-1; 13 bases match TRBD2. Per germline, CDR1 SQVTM and CDR2 ANQGSEA. After removal of 7 bases from V and 4 bases from J, the junction contained 19 bases not matched to a gene. The CDR3 spans 19 residues. The CDR3 spells CSGQPRTSGRPSAYNEQFF. The DNA of the CDR3 is TGCAGCGGTCAACCACGGACTAGCGGGAGACCCTCAGCTTACAATGAGCAGTTCTTC.

This clonotype was detected only a few times. The chain links TRBV7-9 to TRBJ2-1, with unresolved D. The germline gives CDR1 SEHNR, CDR2 FQNEAQ (reference sequence). CDR3 length: 14 amino acids. V was trimmed by 5 bases and J by 0 bases, leaving 8 bases between them. In nucleotides, the CDR3 is TGTGCCAGCAGCCATACTCGCTCCTACAATGAGCAGTTCTTC. Protein sequence: CASSHTRSYNEQFF.

This clonotype was counted ten times or more. The V and J genes are TRBV11-2 and TRBJ2-7; D is ambiguous. The CDR3 totals 15 residues. Germline assignment: CDR1 SGHAT and CDR2 FQNNGV. V lost 1 base to trimming and J lost 2 bases, with 12 bases between them. The CDR3 DNA is TGTGCCAGCAGCTTAGTTCCGCCCGGCCCCTACGAGCAGTACTTC. Translation: CASSLVPPGPYEQYF.

There are many counts of this clonotype. This sequence joins TRBV6-2 or TRBV6-3 and TRBJ2-1; TRBD2 aligns across 11 bases. CDR3 length: 17 residues. With 10 bases clipped from V and 7 bases from J, the junction kept 18 bases outside the gene matches. The germline V gene has CDR1 MNHEY and CDR2 SVGEGT. The DNA of the CDR3 is TGTGCCACCGAGCCCGTCCCCGGGACTAGCGGCCAAAATGAGCAGTTCTTC. Encoded protein: CATEPVPGTSGQNEQFF.

This clonotype was seen a handful of times. The rearrangement uses TRBV29-1 and TRBJ1-2; a weak D match, TRBD1 (5 bases). V was shortened by 3 bases and J by 5 bases, with 10 bases between the two germline ends. Per the germline V gene, CDR1 is SQVTM and CDR2 is ANQGSEA. This CDR3 is 12 amino acids long. This chain's CDR3 is CSVDPGVYGYTF. As DNA, the CDR3 is TGCAGCGTTGATCCGGGGGTGTATGGCTACACCTTC.

This clonotype was counted at least ten times. The chain links TRBV2 to TRBJ2-5; D possibly corresponds to TRBD1 (6 bases). CDR3 length: 14 amino acids. Germline V gives CDR1 SNHLY, CDR2 FYNNEI. The ends were cut back, 0 bases at V and 7 bases at J, with 12 bases in the middle. The DNA for the CDR3 is TGTGCCAGCAGTGAAGCGCTTACAGGGTGGACCCAGTACTTC. The encoded protein is CASSEALTGWTQYF.

V is TRBV4-1 and J is TRBJ2-3; D unclear. This CDR3 comprises 13 residues. Trimming left V 6 bases short and J 0 bases short, with 7 bases between. CDR1 is MGHRA and CDR2 is YSYEKL in the germline V gene. DNA for the CDR3: TGCGCCAGCAGGGACCTTAGCACAGATACGCAGTATTTT. Amino acids: CASRDLSTDTQYF.

In its sample, this clonotype was seen many times. The chain carries TRBV2 and TRBJ1-1, with D perhaps TRBD1 (6 bases). CDR1 and CDR2 from the germline V gene are SNHLY and FYNNEI. The V end was cut by 8 bases, the J end by 0 bases, with 16 bases between. The CDR3 consists of 15 residues. The CDR3 sequence: CASEQQGTLNTEAFF. As DNA, the CDR3 is TGTGCCAGCGAACAACAGGGAACGTTGAACACTGAAGCTTTCTTT. Looking up the rest from reference TRBV2 and TRBJ1-1 gives the full variable domain: EPEVTQTPSHQVTQMGQEVILRCVPISNHLYFYWYRQILGQKVEFLVSFYNNEISEKSEIFDDQFSVERPDGSNFTLKIRSTKLEDSAMYFCASEQQGTLNTEAFFGQGTRLTVV.

The J gene is TRBJ2-1, the V gene TRBV12-5, with D hard to call. Germline CDR1 is LGHNT and CDR2 is FRNRAP. The CDR3 runs 11 residues. Trimming removed 7 bases at V and 9 bases at J, with 10 bases between. In DNA form, the CDR3 reads TGTGCTAGTGATAAGCTGGGTGAGCAGTTCTTC. Protein product: CASDKLGEQFF.

This clonotype was detected many times. The chain joins TRBV4-1 to TRBJ2-1; D is unresolved. CDR1 is MGHRA and CDR2 is YSYEKL in the germline V gene. Deletions cut 0 bases from V and 5 bases from J, with 8 bases between. The CDR3 is 14 residues long. CDR3 sequence reads: CASSQDKGNNEQFF. CDR3 nucleotides: TGCGCCAGCAGCCAAGATAAGGGTAACAATGAGCAGTTCTTC.

This clonotype was seen repeatedly, ten times or more. J is TRBJ2-7 and V is TRBV2; the match to TRBD1 covers 9 bases. CDR3 size: 13 residues. With V trimmed by 6 bases and J by 7 bases, 7 bases remained unmatched. Germline loops: CDR1 SNHLY, CDR2 FYNNEI. This CDR3 reads CASRLTGGQEQYF. The CDR3 DNA reads as TGTGCCAGCAGGCTAACAGGGGGCCAAGAGCAGTACTTC.

This clonotype was picked up many times. V and J are TRBV3-1 and TRBJ2-1; D unclear. The V gene lost 0 bases and the J gene lost 4 bases, with 4 bases spanning the gap. CDR3 length: 13 amino acids. From germline, CDR1 is LGHDT and CDR2 YNNKEL (reference sequence). CDR3 protein: CASSQEWYNEQFF. The CDR3 DNA is TGTGCCAGCAGCCAAGAGTGGTACAATGAGCAGTTCTTC.

There are a few counts of this clonotype. The chain joins TRBV29-1 to TRBJ2-1, with a possible D match to TRBD2 (6 bases). The CDR3 runs to 15 residues. The germline gives CDR1 SQVTM, CDR2 ANQGSEA. Trimming took off 1 base at V and 6 bases at J, with 16 bases between the two ends. CDR3 amino acids: CSVEGLLGGINEQFF. The CDR3 DNA sequence: TGCAGCGTTGAAGGGCTACTGGGAGGTATCAATGAGCAGTTCTTC.

This clonotype was seen ten or more times. This chain uses TRBV3-1 with TRBJ1-2, with D tentatively TRBD1 (6 bases). The CDR3 runs to 12 residues. V lost 2 bases, J lost 8 bases, and 9 bases lay in between. CDR1 and CDR2 (germline): LGHDT, YNNKEL (reference sequence). For the CDR3, the DNA is TGTGCCAGCAGCCAACCAGGGGAGGGCTACACCTTC. This sequence encodes CASSQPGEGYTF.

In this sample, this clonotype turned up a few times. The chain links TRBV6-2 or TRBV6-3 to TRBJ2-3; TRBD2 matches 9 bases. Germline CDR1 MNHEY, CDR2 SVGEGT. V shed 7 bases and J 0 bases; nucleotides not matched to a gene: 11. CDR3 size: 17 residues. Here the CDR3 reads CASIQSPLAGSTDTQYF. The CDR3 coding sequence is TGTGCCAGCATTCAATCCCCTCTAGCGGGGAGCACAGATACGCAGTATTTT.

Ten or more counts support this clonotype. The V gene is TRBV6-2 or TRBV6-3, the J gene TRBJ2-7; TRBD2 matches 13 bases. This CDR3 comprises 17 residues. V was pared by 2 bases and J by 1 base, with 5 bases of the junction left unmatched. Germline CDR1 MNHEY, CDR2 SVGEGT. In nucleotides, the CDR3 is TGTGCCAGCAGTTACCCCTCGACTAGCGGGAGGTCCTACGAGCAGTACTTC. Protein: CASSYPSTSGRSYEQYF.

The chain carries TRBV20-1 and TRBJ2-5, with 12 bases that match TRBD1. CDR1 and CDR2 (germline): DFQATT, SNEGSKA (reference sequence). The CDR3 covers 17 residues. V dropped 6 bases and J dropped 2; count of bases not matched to a gene: 13. The CDR3 region is CSARAGTGGVRQETQYF. The CDR3 region has the DNA TGCAGTGCACGCGCCGGGACAGGGGGCGTTCGGCAAGAGACCCAGTACTTC.

This clonotype was counted many times. The CDR3 region is CAISDGTGGTYNEQFF. CDR3 nucleotide sequence: TGTGCCATCAGTGACGGGACAGGGGGTACCTACAATGAGCAGTTCTTC. The chain employs TRBV10-3 and TRBJ2-1; 11 bases fit TRBD1. J was trimmed by 2 bases and V by 3 bases; bases with no gene match: 3. Germline V lookup: CDR1 ENHRY, CDR2 SYGVKD. CDR3 size: 16 residues.

The CDR3 region has the DNA TGCGCCAGCAGCTTGACAGCCTTTAAGGACAGTCCCCCCACAGATACGCAGTATTTT. Translated, it gives CASSLTAFKDSPPTDTQYF. The genes are TRBV5-1 and TRBJ2-3; TRBD1 might be the D (6 bases). V shed 1 base and J shed 2 bases, with 23 bases lying between them. Germline V CDR1 and CDR2: SGHRS, YFSETQ. The length of the CDR3 is 19 residues. Based on the CDR3 plus reference TRBV5-1 and TRBJ2-3, the full variable domain is KAGVTQTPRYLIKTRGQQVTLSCSPISGHRSVSWYQQTPGQGLQFLFEYFSETQRNKGNFPGRFSGRQFSNSRSEMNVSTLELGDSALYLCASSLTAFKDSPPTDTQYFGPGTRLTVL.

The rearrangement uses TRBV18 and TRBJ1-5; 8 nucleotides match TRBD1. Germline assignment: CDR1 KGHSH and CDR2 LQKENI. This CDR3 is 17 amino acids long. V lost 3 bases to trimming and J lost 1 base; unmatched junction nucleotides: 8. CDR3 coding DNA: TGTGCCAGCTCACCTCAGGGGGCAGGAGAAAGCAATCAGCCCCAGCATTTT. Its translation: CASSPQGAGESNQPQHF.

The J gene is TRBJ2-1, the V gene TRBV4-1, with D possibly TRBD2 on 6 matching bases. V was cut by 0 bases and J by 4 bases, with 13 bases left in between. In germline, CDR1 is MGHRA, CDR2 YSYEKL. The CDR3 extends over 16 amino acids. The CDR3 DNA reads as TGCGCCAGCAGCCAAGATTTGAGCGGGTCTTACAATGAGCAGTTCTTC. As protein: CASSQDLSGSYNEQFF.